This TCR beta chain was recorded in a study of cytomegalovirus exposure and HLA in healthy donors. This CDR3 comprises 15 residues. Germline assignment: CDR1 WSHSY and CDR2 SAAADI. The trim removed 6 bases at V and 5 bases at J, leaving 7 bases unmatched. Participants comprised healthy donors of bone marrow. Researchers ran the PCR with 60 Vbeta and 13 Jbeta primers. Sequencing used immunoSEQ multiplex PCR; TCRdb keeps in-frame clones, though not all of them. Among 97,000 or so clones listed, around a tenth were seen once. The sequencing input was PBMCs. The genes are TRBV10-2 and TRBJ2-2; 9 nucleotides match TRBD1. This clonotype originated in a man aged 50 to 60 in good health and CMV-seropositive. The CDR3 loop reads CASSSQGARTGELFF. The CDR3 DNA reads as TGCGCCAGCAGCTCACAGGGGGCGAGGACCGGGGAGCTGTTTTTT.